Given below is one T cell receptor (beta chain) in context. Its antigen remains unidentified. Nothing much larger sits one base from this clone, and base qualities are not available. V trim: 2 bases; J trim: 1 base; unmatched bases: 2. There are 15 amino acids in the CDR3, from cysteine to phenylalanine inclusive. Just CDR3 DNA is preserved here, 45 bases in frame from base 1. The germline V gene sets CDR1 to MNHNS and CDR2 to SASEGT. Another Seattle source contributed samples from volunteer blood donors who had recovered from COVID-19. Each collaborating institution followed its own protocols to collect whole blood in K2EDTA tubes. For TCRbeta analysis, collaborator samples were shipped as frozen whole blood, as isolated PBMCs, or as DNA extracted from either sample type. The immunoSEQ Assay, a bias-controlled multiplex PCR, was used to amplify TCRbeta CDR3 regions from genomic DNA. Turning to the authors' computational methods: Within the assay, amplification of reference gene primers was used to estimate how many nucleated cells each sample contained. To quantify the absolute abundance of each unique TCRbeta CDR3 rearrangement, sequence reads were collapsed and filtered. Productive Simpson clonality was computed per sample as the square root of Simpson's diversity index over productive rearrangements. This is the immuneACCESS table as TCRdb keeps it, with only in-frame sequences that have V and J called. A part of the clones is gone; compared with another copy, unresolved V genes explain less than half, and the rest is unexplained. That table supplies the V and J calls and clone size; D and trimming were determined from the DNA. In all, the sample holds about 260,000 clones, and less than 90% of those were seen once. The top ten constitute under 4.5% of the sample.

The sample comes from a study of blood T cell repertoires in COVID-19 (dated by TCRdb to between 2020 and 2021). Regarding the complete study: The collaborator samples originated in the United States, Italy and Spain and spanned the acute and convalescent phases of COVID-19. The samples were drawn from the first 160 participants of the ongoing ImmuneRACE study and from some 1,300 subjects provided by 6 global collaborators. The sample metadata nearly always contained a de-identified subject ID, COVID-19 status, age in years and sex. The repertoires were made available in a free public database intended to serve as a resource for research on the immune response to SARS-CoV-2. The prospective study material was composed of cDNA or gDNA derived from T cells, B-cell-depleted T cells, or PBMCs. The dataset comprised deeply sampled blood TCRbeta repertoires from subjects exposed to, actively infected with, or recovered from COVID-19. Where HLA class I and class II types were available, the types were taken from metadata supplied by the sample provider, not from assay-based typing.

Broad study findings and their caveats: The quantity of clinical and demographic metadata differed by source and by participant and was supplied without curation.

This clonotype originated in a man between 60 and 75 years old who had recovered from COVID-19. Sequencing was performed on peripheral blood. Recombination joined TRBV6-1 with TRBJ2-7; TRBD2 aligns with 10 central bases. The CDR3 has the sequence CASSESGGASYEQYF. In nucleotide form, the sequence is TGTGCCAGCAGTGAAAGCGGGGGGGCGTCCTACGAGCAGTACTTC.